This TCR beta chain comes out of a study of control samples from healthy donors and cancer patients. Sequenced by immunoSEQ multiplex PCR; TCRdb stores in-frame clones only, minus some. The data show some 71,000 clones, with roughly 86% seen just once and over 2% held by the top ten. J lost 0 bases, V lost 7 bases, and 9 bases had no gene match. Germline CDR1 is KGHDR and CDR2 is SFDVKD. The length of the CDR3 is 17 residues. The sample taken for sequencing was PBMCs. This receptor was obtained from a woman between 50 and 59 years old with head and neck cancer. The chain links TRBV24-1 to TRBJ2-3; 10 bases match TRBD2. The CDR3 loop is CATSAGTSGASTDTQYF. CDR3 coding DNA: TGTGCCACCAGCGCCGGTACTAGCGGGGCTAGCACAGATACGCAGTATTTT.